This T cell receptor (beta chain) appears in the sequencing data of a study of PD-1 blockade in classical Hodgkin lymphoma. As to this clone: Its antigen is not known.

Every patient had relapsed following autologous stem cell transplantation, and cohorts differed in brentuximab vedotin exposure. The CDR3 is 16 amino acids. Profiled with immunoSEQ multiplex PCR; TCRdb holds only in-frame clones, not every one. The sample has around 46,000 clones, 80% seen once; the top ten hold about 20%. Findings and limits, study-wide: A significant rise in TCR diversity by C4D1 was seen for CD4+ but not CD8+ cells. Reported findings placed baseline TCR diversity lower in newly diagnosed patients (compared with healthy donors).

The sequence was collected from a human donor with classical Hodgkin lymphoma. The chain employs TRBV21-1 and TRBJ2-3; the table's D call TRBD2 went unverified against the DNA. TRBV21-1 is shown as a pseudogene. This specimen consisted of peripheral blood mononuclear cells (PBMCs), obtained before the second cycle of nivolumab. The CDR3 loop reads CASSKLSLILSDTQYF. CDR3 DNA: TGTGCCAGCAGCAAATTGAGTTTAATACTATCAGATACGCAGTATTTT.